The 18 T cell receptor beta chains below all came from one sample that was sequenced in a study of OX40 agonist ivuxolimab in advanced cancers. Repertoires were generated with immunoSEQ multiplex PCR, while TCRdb's copy carries only in-frame clones and drops some. The repertoire holds tens of thousands of clones, with roughly 89% as singletons. Source: CD4+ or CD8+ T cells sorted from blood, taken in a trial of the OX40 agonist ivuxolimab. These receptors were obtained from an adult with an advanced solid tumor such as melanoma, head and neck, liver or kidney cancer.

The chain joins TRBV7-3 to TRBJ1-1; 9 positions agree with TRBD1. This CDR3 is 15 amino acids long. J was trimmed by 4 bases and V by 0 bases; bases with no gene match: 3. The germline CDR1 and CDR2 sequences are SGHTA and FQGTGA. The chain's CDR3 is CASSLTGGQGTEAFF. CDR3 nucleotides: TGTGCCAGCAGCTTAACGGGGGGACAGGGCACTGAAGCTTTCTTT.

The chain employs TRBV30 and TRBJ2-1, with D unresolved. With 1 base removed from V and 0 bases from J, the gap between germline ends came to 16 bases. CDR3 length equals 17 residues. Germline V CDR1 and CDR2: GTSNPN, SVGIG (reference sequence). This CDR3 reads CAWSGVGAGVSYNEQFF. The CDR3 nucleotides are TGTGCCTGGAGTGGCGTCGGTGCTGGCGTCTCCTACAATGAGCAGTTCTTC.

This clone was recorded only once. This chain uses TRBV11-2 with TRBJ2-1; TRBD1 is a possible D gene (5 bases). Germline values: CDR1 SGHAT, CDR2 FQNNGV. V gave up 5 bases and J gave up 8 bases, with 10 bases separating them. CDR3 length: 12 residues. The CDR3 DNA follows: TGTGCCAGCAGCCAGGGTTCGGATGAGCAGTTCTTC. Protein sequence: CASSQGSDEQFF. Looking up the rest from reference TRBV11-2 and TRBJ2-1 gives the full variable domain: EAGVAQSPRYKIIEKRQSVAFWCNPISGHATLYWYQQILGQGPKLLIQFQNNGVVDDSQLPKDRFSAERLKGVDSTLKIQPAKLEDSAVYLCASSQGSDEQFFGPGTRLTVL.

The chain is built from TRBV11-2 and TRBJ1-5; D is perhaps TRBD1 (6 bases). The CDR3 covers 15 residues. Germline CDR1 is SGHAT and CDR2 is FQNNGV. The V gene lost 5 bases and the J gene lost 4 bases, with 15 bases spanning the gap. CDR3 loop: CASSPEGVRNQPQHF. As DNA, the CDR3 is TGTGCCAGCAGCCCGGAGGGGGTCAGAAATCAGCCCCAGCATTTT. Variable domain in full (rest from reference TRBV11-2 and TRBJ1-5): EAGVAQSPRYKIIEKRQSVAFWCNPISGHATLYWYQQILGQGPKLLIQFQNNGVVDDSQLPKDRFSAERLKGVDSTLKIQPAKLEDSAVYLCASSPEGVRNQPQHFGDGTRLSIL.

The V gene is TRBV15, the J gene TRBJ1-2, with D possibly TRBD1 on 6 matching bases. Germline V CDR1 and CDR2: LNHNV, YYDKDF (reference sequence). This CDR3 has 16 amino acids. V was trimmed by 5 bases and J by 4 bases, leaving 20 bases between them. The CDR3 nucleotides are TGTGCCACCAGCGCGACGGGGGCAGGGGACGTCTATGGCTACACCTTC. Amino acids: CATSATGAGDVYGYTF.

The chain has TRBV4-1 and TRBJ2-1; 8 bases fit TRBD1. J gave up 2 bases and V 1 base, and 1 base lay outside the gene matches. From germline, CDR1 is MGHRA and CDR2 YSYEKL. The CDR3 is made up of 15 amino acids. The CDR3 sequence is CASSQGTGTYNEQFF. CDR3 coding DNA: TGCGCCAGCAGCCAAGGGACAGGGACCTACAATGAGCAGTTCTTC.

This clone appeared a few times. CDR3 in amino acids: CSASTGDVTQYF. CDR3 nucleotides: TGCAGCGCTTCGACAGGGGACGTGACCCAGTACTTC. The chain couples TRBV29-1 to TRBJ2-5, with 8 nucleotides matching TRBD1. CDR3 length equals 12 residues. Germline CDR1 reads SQVTM; CDR2 reads ANQGSEA. Trimming removed 7 bases from V and 7 bases from J; junction bases left unmatched: 8.

The V call is TRBV28, the J call TRBJ2-7; D is ambiguous. Germline V gives CDR1 MDHEN, CDR2 SYDVKM. The CDR3 has 14 amino acids. V gave up 3 bases and J gave up 5 bases, with 14 bases separating them. In DNA form, the CDR3 reads TGTGCCAGCAGTTTTATGGGCCCTCGGAACGAGCAGTACTTC. Its translation is CASSFMGPRNEQYF.

V gene TRBV4-3 combines with J gene TRBJ1-2, with 8 nucleotides matching TRBD1. The CDR3 runs 14 residues. CDR1 is LGHNA, CDR2 YSLEER, per germline. V shed 3 bases, J shed 0 bases, and the junction held 0 bases outside the gene matches. This chain's CDR3 is CASSQDRANYGYTF. The CDR3 DNA follows: TGCGCCAGCAGCCAGGACAGGGCTAACTATGGCTACACCTTC.

V is TRBV19 and J is TRBJ2-3, with 7 bases lining up with TRBD2. V lost 0 bases to trimming and J lost 3 bases; unmatched junction nucleotides: 12. The CDR3 covers 18 residues. The V gene's germline CDR1 is LNHDA and CDR2 SQIVND (reference sequence). The CDR3 nucleotides read TGTGCCAGTAGTATAGATGGCCGGCGGGAGAGTTGGACAGATACGCAGTATTTT. Translation: CASSIDGRRESWTDTQYF.

This clone has only a few counts. The gene calls are TRBV7-8 and TRBJ2-7, with D unclear. The germline V and J ends were trimmed by 3 bases and 0 bases, with 0 bases remaining between them. The germline V gene encodes CDR1 SGHVS and CDR2 FQNEAQ. The CDR3 consists of 11 residues. In DNA, the CDR3 is TGTGCCAGCAGCTTCTCCTACGAGCAGTACTTC. Translated: CASSFSYEQYF.

This clone was counted only a few times. This chain connects TRBV6-1 to TRBJ2-7; D may correspond to TRBD1 or TRBD2 (5 bases each). The CDR3 is made up of 15 amino acids. Trimming cost V 5 bases and J 0 bases, with 14 bases left between them. From germline, CDR1 is MNHNS and CDR2 SASEGT. The CDR3 DNA is TGTGCCAGCAGTTGGGACGGCCCGAGCTCCTACGAGCAGTACTTC. It codes for CASSWDGPSSYEQYF.

This sequence joins TRBV7-9 and TRBJ2-1; 9 bases line up with TRBD1. The CDR3 spans 16 residues. CDR1 is SEHNR, CDR2 FQNEAQ, per germline (reference sequence). J lost 2 bases, V lost 0 bases, and 2 bases had no gene match. The CDR3 region has the DNA TGTGCCAGCAGCTTAGCCGGGACAGGGACCTACAATGAGCAGTTCTTC. Translated: CASSLAGTGTYNEQFF.

The V call is TRBV28, the J call TRBJ2-1; 13 bases map to TRBD2. The J segment lost 4 bases and the V segment lost 5 bases, leaving 2 bases of the junction unmatched. Germline-derived CDR1 and CDR2 are MDHEN and SYDVKM. The CDR3 loop spans 15 amino acids. The CDR3 DNA reads as TGTGCCAGCAGTGTACTAGCGGGAGGGTACAATGAGCAGTTCTTC. Amino acids: CASSVLAGGYNEQFF.

The V call is TRBV27, the J call TRBJ2-1; perhaps TRBD2 as D (6 bases). V lost 3 bases and J 0 bases, leaving 9 bases between the germline ends. Germline CDR1 reads MNHEY; CDR2 reads SMNVEV (reference sequence). CDR3 size: 15 residues. The CDR3 protein is CASSFRRDSYNEQFF. The CDR3 nucleotides are TGTGCCAGCAGTTTTAGGCGGGACTCCTACAATGAGCAGTTCTTC.

The sample holds a few counts of this clone. The chain has TRBV9 and TRBJ2-2; maybe TRBD1 (5 bases). CDR3 length: 15 residues. V was cut by 0 bases and J by 5 bases, with 11 bases left in between. Germline V gene data show CDR1 as SGDLS and CDR2 as YYNGEE. CDR3 in DNA: TGTGCCAGCAGCGTAGCGCAGGGATGGACCGGGGAGCTGTTTTTT. Its protein product is CASSVAQGWTGELFF.

This clone was seen just once. The chain carries TRBV4-2 and TRBJ2-3; 13 bases fit TRBD2. The CDR3 has 17 residues. Germline assignment: CDR1 LGHNA and CDR2 YNFKEQ. J gave up 3 bases and V 0 bases, and 3 bases lay outside the gene matches. The chain's CDR3 is CASSQELAGGPTDTQYF. CDR3 nucleotides: TGTGCCAGCAGCCAAGAACTAGCGGGGGGGCCTACAGATACGCAGTATTTT.

By share, this clone counts as medium-sized. The sample carries other DNA sequences with the same CDR3. The chain employs TRBV27 and TRBJ2-2; unclear D gene. The germline V gene has CDR1 MNHEY and CDR2 SMNVEV (reference sequence). V lost 5 bases, J lost 2 bases, and 3 bases lay in between. This CDR3 spans 12 amino acids. The CDR3 loop reads CASSQNTGELFF. The CDR3 DNA sequence: TGTGCCAGCAGTCAAAACACCGGGGAGCTGTTTTTT.